This TCR beta chain comes out of a study of early stage breast cancer tumors. Study-level points and caveats: Bulk DNA sequencing of unsorted cells missed chain pairing and markers.

There are a few counts of this clone. Its antigen is as yet unknown. Assay used: immunoSEQ multiplex PCR; TCRdb lists only in-frame clones, some missing. The table shows 25,000 to 30,000 clones, with 80% occurring only once. Trimming removed 5 bases from V and 4 bases from J, with 6 bases in between. The CDR3 consists of 12 residues. The V gene's germline CDR1 is SGHTA and CDR2 FQGTGA. This TCR came from a person aged 55 to 75 with breast cancer. Material for sequencing was blood. The V gene is TRBV7-3, the J gene TRBJ2-1, with D perhaps TRBD2 (5 bases). CDR3 bases: TGTGCCAGCAGCCCGGGGTACAATGAGCAGTTCTTC. Its translation: CASSPGYNEQFF. The variable domain in full, with the rest retrieved from reference TRBV7-3 and TRBJ2-1, is GAGVSQTPSNKVTEKGKYVELRCDPISGHTALYWYRQSLGQGPEFLIYFQGTGAADDSGLPNDRFFAVRPEGSVSTLKIQRTERGDSAVYLCASSPGYNEQFFGPGTRLTVL.